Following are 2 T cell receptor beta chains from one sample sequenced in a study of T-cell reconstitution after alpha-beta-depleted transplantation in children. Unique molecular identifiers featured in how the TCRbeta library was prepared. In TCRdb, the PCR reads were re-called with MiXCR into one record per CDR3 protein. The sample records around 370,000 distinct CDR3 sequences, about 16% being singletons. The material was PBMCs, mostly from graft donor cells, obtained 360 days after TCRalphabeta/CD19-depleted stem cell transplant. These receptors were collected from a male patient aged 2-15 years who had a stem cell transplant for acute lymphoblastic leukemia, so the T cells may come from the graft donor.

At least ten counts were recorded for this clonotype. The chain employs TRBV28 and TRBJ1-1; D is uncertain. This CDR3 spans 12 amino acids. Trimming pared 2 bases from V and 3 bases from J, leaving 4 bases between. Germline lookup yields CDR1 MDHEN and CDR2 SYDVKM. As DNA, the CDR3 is TGTGCCAGCAGTTTAGCCGACACTGAAGCTTTCTTT. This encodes CASSLADTEAFF.

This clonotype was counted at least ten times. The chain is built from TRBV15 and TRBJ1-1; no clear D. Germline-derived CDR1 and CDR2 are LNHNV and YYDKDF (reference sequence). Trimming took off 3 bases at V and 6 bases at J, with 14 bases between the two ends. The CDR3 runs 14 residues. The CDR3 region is CATSSQIRSSEAFF. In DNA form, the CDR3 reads TGTGCCACCAGCAGCCAAATCAGGTCCTCTGAAGCTTTCTTT.